This T cell receptor (beta chain) was identified in a study of blood T cell repertoires in COVID-19. At the level of the study: PBMCs, B-cell-depleted T cells, or T cells provided the cDNA or gDNA that made up the material.

Data came from immunoSEQ multiplex PCR; TCRdb stores just in-frame clones and leaves some out. The profile shows some 180,000 clones, roughly 80% of them singletons. The table lists this clone with a count of one. V shed 1 base, J shed 6 bases, and the junction held 7 bases outside the gene matches. The germline V gene has CDR1 SGHTA and CDR2 FQGTGA. There are 16 residues in the CDR3. This chain connects TRBV7-3 to TRBJ2-1; 9 bases fit TRBD2. The sequenced sample was peripheral blood. The sequence came from a woman between 35 and 50 years old with COVID-19, enrolled during active disease. The CDR3, as DNA: TGTGCCAGCAGCTTAATGGGACTAGCATACTTCAATGAGCAGTTCTTC. This translates into CASSLMGLAYFNEQFF.